Listed below are T cell receptor beta chains from one sample, sequenced in a study of T cell responses to AZD1222 COVID-19 vaccine. Assay used: immunoSEQ multiplex PCR; TCRdb lists only in-frame clones, some missing. This sample carries approximately 130,000 clones, more than 85% of them seen once, and the ten largest clones take 2.5% to 4%. The input for sequencing was peripheral blood, taken on day 0 of AZD1222 vaccination. These TCRs come from an adult in good health. Both conserved end residues are part of each CDR3. D genes are given only for firm matches. For some rows the clone size is stated as once, few or many, or as a class when expanded; others skip it.

14,TRBV7-8,TRBJ1-1,-,-,CASSPVEMNTEAFF,TGTGCCAGCAGCCCCGTAGAGATGAACACTGAAGCTTTCTTT
11,TRBV11-2,TRBJ2-5,-,-,CASSLGETQYF,TGTGCCAGCAGCTTAGGAGAGACCCAGTACTTC
11,TRBV6-6,TRBJ2-1,-,-,CASSQLDEQFF,TGTGCCAGCAGCCAACTAGATGAGCAGTTCTTC
15,TRBV16,TRBJ1-6,-,TRBD1,CASSLKTGVSSPLHF,TGTGCCAGCAGCCTAAAGACAGGGGTCAGTTCACCCCTCCACTTT
14,TRBV11-2,TRBJ2-5,-,-,CASSFGGNQETQYF,TGTGCCAGCAGCTTCGGCGGAAACCAAGAGACCCAGTACTTC
14,TRBV3-1/TRBV3-2,TRBJ1-1,-,TRBD1,CASSRQGAGTEAFF,TGTGCCAGCAGCCGACAGGGGGCAGGCACTGAAGCTTTCTTT
15,TRBV21-1,TRBJ2-7,-,-,CASSKVNRRGDEQYF,TGTGCCAGCAGCAAAGTCAACAGGAGGGGCGACGAGCAGTACTTC
14,TRBV25-1,TRBJ2-7,-,TRBD1,CASRRDRGSYEQYF,TGTGCCAGCAGGAGGGACAGGGGCTCTTACGAGCAGTACTTC
14,TRBV5-1,TRBJ1-1,-,TRBD1,CASSSDRGNTEAFF,TGCGCCAGCAGCTCGGACAGGGGGAACACTGAAGCTTTCTTT
15,TRBV4-3,TRBJ1-1,-,TRBD1,CASSQVPTGRTEAFF,TGCGCCAGCAGCCAAGTGCCGACAGGGCGGACTGAAGCTTTCTTT
13,TRBV7-2,TRBJ2-1,-,-,CASRPRGYNEQFF,TGTGCCAGCCGCCCCCGGGGCTACAATGAGCAGTTCTTC
16,TRBV27,TRBJ2-2,once,TRBD2,CASSKGLAGWTGELFF,TGTGCCAGCAGTAAGGGACTAGCGGGATGGACCGGGGAGCTGTTTTTT
14,TRBV6-5,TRBJ2-2,-,TRBD1,CAIKATGTTGELFF,TGTGCCATCAAGGCGACAGGGACGACCGGGGAGCTGTTTTTT
15,TRBV5-4,TRBJ2-1,-,-,CASSFRLAVSDEQFF,TGTGCCAGCAGCTTTCGTCTAGCTGTTTCCGATGAGCAGTTCTTC
15,TRBV5-4,TRBJ1-2,-,-,CASSLVGSYPHGYTF,TGTGCCAGCAGCTTGGTAGGGTCCTATCCCCATGGCTACACCTTC
14,TRBV5-8,TRBJ2-5,-,-,CASSLPRFWETQYF,TGTGCCAGCAGCTTGCCGCGGTTCTGGGAGACCCAGTACTTC
15,TRBV4-3,TRBJ1-6,once,-,CASSQDGHNNSPLHF,TGCGCCAGCAGCCAAGATGGACACAATAATTCACCCCTCCACTTT
13,TRBV5-6,TRBJ2-5,-,-,CGGSLARGETQYF,TGTGGGGGCAGCTTGGCACGCGGAGAGACCCAGTACTTC
16,TRBV10-3,TRBJ1-1,-,-,CAISESAGGADTEAFF,TGTGCCATCAGTGAGTCTGCCGGGGGCGCCGACACTGAAGCTTTCTTT
15,TRBV3-1/TRBV3-2,TRBJ1-3,-,-,CASSQGQFSGNTIYF,TGTGCCAGCAGTCAAGGACAGTTCTCTGGAAACACCATATATTTT
17,TRBV27,TRBJ2-4,-,-,CASSPSIGDWAKNIQYF,TGTGCCAGCAGTCCCTCTATAGGCGACTGGGCCAAAAACATTCAGTACTTC
14,TRBV28,TRBJ1-1,once,-,CASRSSGTRGRTFF,TGTGCCAGCCGATCGTCAGGGACTAGGGGCAGAACTTTCTTT
18,TRBV9,TRBJ2-1,-,TRBD2,CASSRTIGLAGSYNEQFF,TGTGCCAGCAGCAGGACTATAGGACTAGCGGGATCCTACAATGAGCAGTTCTTC
14,TRBV7-3,TRBJ1-6,-,TRBD1,CASSLQGLSSPLHF,TGTGCCAGCAGTCTACAGGGGCTGAGTTCACCCCTCCACTTT
12,TRBV19,TRBJ2-1,-,-,CASSPTGNEQFF,TGTGCCAGTAGTCCCACGGGGAATGAGCAGTTCTTC
14,TRBV29-1,TRBJ2-1,-,-,CSVELDINYNEQFF,TGCAGCGTTGAGTTGGACATCAACTACAATGAGCAGTTCTTC
14,TRBV5-4,TRBJ1-1,-,TRBD1,CASSPTGSGTEAFF,TGTGCCAGCAGTCCGACAGGGTCAGGAACTGAAGCTTTCTTT
13,TRBV20-1,TRBJ2-1,-,TRBD2,CSASFGTSGRDVF,TGCAGTGCTAGTTTCGGGACTAGCGGGAGAGATGTCTTC
15,TRBV11-3,TRBJ2-1,-,-,CASSLRGGVDNEQFF,TGTGCCAGCAGCTTAAGGGGAGGAGTGGACAATGAGCAGTTCTTC
15,TRBV7-2,TRBJ1-2,-,TRBD1,CASSLVDRDGYGYTF,TGTGCCAGCAGCTTAGTCGACAGGGATGGCTATGGCTACACCTTC
15,TRBV6-5,TRBJ2-1,once,TRBD2,CASEKYTSGVSEQFF,TGTGCCAGCGAAAAATATACTAGCGGGGTTTCCGAGCAGTTCTTC
13,TRBV28,TRBJ1-2,-,-,CASSLGGNYGYTF,TGTGCCAGCAGTTTAGGCGGAAACTATGGCTACACCTTC
15,TRBV7-2,TRBJ2-7,-,TRBD1,CASSPEGQGLYEQYF,TGTGCCAGCAGCCCGGAAGGACAGGGGTTGTACGAGCAGTACTTC
13,TRBV11-3,TRBJ2-1,-,TRBD2,CASSLIAGGSQFF,TGTGCCAGCAGCCTCATAGCGGGAGGGTCGCAGTTCTTC
14,TRBV5-1,TRBJ1-5,-,-,CASSFEGVNQPQHF,TGCGCCAGCAGCTTCGAGGGGGTGAATCAGCCCCAGCATTTT
19,TRBV4-1,TRBJ1-1,-,TRBD1,CASSYRPPWLTGMNTEAFF,TGCGCCAGCAGTTATCGTCCGCCCTGGCTGACAGGGATGAACACTGAAGCTTTCTTT